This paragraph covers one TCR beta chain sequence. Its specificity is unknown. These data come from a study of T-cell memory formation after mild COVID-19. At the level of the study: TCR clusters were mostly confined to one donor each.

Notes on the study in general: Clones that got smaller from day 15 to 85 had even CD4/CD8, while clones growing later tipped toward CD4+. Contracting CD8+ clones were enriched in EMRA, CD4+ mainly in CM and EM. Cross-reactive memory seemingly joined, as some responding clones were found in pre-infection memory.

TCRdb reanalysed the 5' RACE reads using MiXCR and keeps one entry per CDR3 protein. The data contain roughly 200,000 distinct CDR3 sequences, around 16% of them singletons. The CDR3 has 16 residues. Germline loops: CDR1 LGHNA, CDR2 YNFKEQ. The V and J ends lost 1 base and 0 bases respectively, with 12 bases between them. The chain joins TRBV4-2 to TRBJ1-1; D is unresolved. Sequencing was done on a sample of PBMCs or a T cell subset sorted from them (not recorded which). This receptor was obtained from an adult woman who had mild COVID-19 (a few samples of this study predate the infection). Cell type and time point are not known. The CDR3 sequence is CASSQGHLLMNTEAFF. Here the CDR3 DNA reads TGTGCCAGCAGCCAAGGGCATCTACTCATGAACACTGAAGCTTTCTTT.